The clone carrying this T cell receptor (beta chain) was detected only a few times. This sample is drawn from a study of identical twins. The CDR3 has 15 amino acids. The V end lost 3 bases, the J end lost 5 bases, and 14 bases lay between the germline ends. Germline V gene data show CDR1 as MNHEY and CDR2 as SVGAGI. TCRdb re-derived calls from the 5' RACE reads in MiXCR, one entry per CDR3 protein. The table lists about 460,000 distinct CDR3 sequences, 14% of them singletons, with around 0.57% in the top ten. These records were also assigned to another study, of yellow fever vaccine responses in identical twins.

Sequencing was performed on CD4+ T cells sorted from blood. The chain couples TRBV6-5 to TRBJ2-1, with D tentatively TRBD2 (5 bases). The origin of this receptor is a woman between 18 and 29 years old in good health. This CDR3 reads CASSYLGLAHNEQFF. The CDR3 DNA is TGTGCCAGCAGTTATCTTGGGCTAGCCCACAATGAGCAGTTCTTC.